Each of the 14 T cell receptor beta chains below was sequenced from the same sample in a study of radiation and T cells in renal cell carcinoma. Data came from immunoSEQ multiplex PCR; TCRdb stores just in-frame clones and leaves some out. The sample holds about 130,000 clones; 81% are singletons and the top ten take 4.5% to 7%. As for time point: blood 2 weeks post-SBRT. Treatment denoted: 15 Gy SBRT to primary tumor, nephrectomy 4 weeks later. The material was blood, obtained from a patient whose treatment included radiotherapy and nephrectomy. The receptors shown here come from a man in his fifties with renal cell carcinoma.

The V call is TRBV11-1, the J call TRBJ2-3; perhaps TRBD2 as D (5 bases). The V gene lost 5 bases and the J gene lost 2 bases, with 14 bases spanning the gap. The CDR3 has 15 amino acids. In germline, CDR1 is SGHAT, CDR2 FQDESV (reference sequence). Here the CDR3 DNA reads TGTGCCAGCAGCATGAGCGGCGAGAACACAGATACGCAGTATTTT. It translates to CASSMSGENTDTQYF.

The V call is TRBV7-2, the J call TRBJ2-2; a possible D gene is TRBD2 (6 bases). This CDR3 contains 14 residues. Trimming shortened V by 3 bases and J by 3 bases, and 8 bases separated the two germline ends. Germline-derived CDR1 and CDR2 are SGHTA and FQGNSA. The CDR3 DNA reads TGTGCCAGCAGCTTCTCGGGAGACACCGGGGAGCTGTTTTTT. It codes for CASSFSGDTGELFF.

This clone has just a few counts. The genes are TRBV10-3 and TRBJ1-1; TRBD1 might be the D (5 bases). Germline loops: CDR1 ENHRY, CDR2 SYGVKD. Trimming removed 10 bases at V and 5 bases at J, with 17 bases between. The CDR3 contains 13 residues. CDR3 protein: CASSGQGRTEAFF. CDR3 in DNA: TGTGCCAGCTCAGGGCAGGGACGGACTGAAGCTTTCTTT.

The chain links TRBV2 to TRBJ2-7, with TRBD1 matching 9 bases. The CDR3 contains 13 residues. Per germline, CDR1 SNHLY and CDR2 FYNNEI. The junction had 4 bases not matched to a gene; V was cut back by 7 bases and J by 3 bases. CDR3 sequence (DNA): TGTGCCAGCATGGGACAGGGATACTACGAGCAGTACTTC. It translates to CASMGQGYYEQYF.

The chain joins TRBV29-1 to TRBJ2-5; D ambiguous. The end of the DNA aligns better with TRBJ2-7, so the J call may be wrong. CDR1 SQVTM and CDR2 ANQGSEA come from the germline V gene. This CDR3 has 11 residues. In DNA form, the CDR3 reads TGCAGCGTTGGTCTGTCCTACGAGCAGTACTTC. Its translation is CSVGLSYEQYF.

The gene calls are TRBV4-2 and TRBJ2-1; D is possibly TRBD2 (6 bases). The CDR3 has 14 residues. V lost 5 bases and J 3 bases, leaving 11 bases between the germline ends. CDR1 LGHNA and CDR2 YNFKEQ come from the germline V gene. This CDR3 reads CASSVGGFYNEQFF. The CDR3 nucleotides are TGTGCCAGCAGCGTGGGGGGTTTCTACAATGAGCAGTTCTTC.

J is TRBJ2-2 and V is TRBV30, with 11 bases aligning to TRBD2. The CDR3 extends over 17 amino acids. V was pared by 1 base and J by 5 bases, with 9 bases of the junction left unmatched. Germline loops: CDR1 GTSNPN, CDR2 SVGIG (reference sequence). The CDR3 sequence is CAWSGLAGGFYTGELFF. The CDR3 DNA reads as TGTGCCTGGAGTGGCTTAGCGGGAGGGTTCTATACCGGGGAGCTGTTTTTT.

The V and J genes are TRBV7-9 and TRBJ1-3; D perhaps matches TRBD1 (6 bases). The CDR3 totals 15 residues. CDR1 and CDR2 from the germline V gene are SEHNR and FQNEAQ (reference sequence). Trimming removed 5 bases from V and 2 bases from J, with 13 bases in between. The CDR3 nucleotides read TGTGCCAGCAGCCTACAGGGATTTGCTGGAAACACCATATATTTT. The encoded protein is CASSLQGFAGNTIYF.

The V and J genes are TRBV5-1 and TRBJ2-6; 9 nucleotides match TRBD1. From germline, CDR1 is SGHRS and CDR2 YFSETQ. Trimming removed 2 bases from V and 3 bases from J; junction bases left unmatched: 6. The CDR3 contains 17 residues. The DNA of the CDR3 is TGCGCCAGCAGCTTCCGGGACAGGGCTGATGGGGCCAACGTCCTGACTTTC. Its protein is CASSFRDRADGANVLTF. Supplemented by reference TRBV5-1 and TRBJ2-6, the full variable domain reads KAGVTQTPRYLIKTRGQQVTLSCSPISGHRSVSWYQQTPGQGLQFLFEYFSETQRNKGNFPGRFSGRQFSNSRSEMNVSTLELGDSALYLCASSFRDRADGANVLTFGAGSRLTVL.

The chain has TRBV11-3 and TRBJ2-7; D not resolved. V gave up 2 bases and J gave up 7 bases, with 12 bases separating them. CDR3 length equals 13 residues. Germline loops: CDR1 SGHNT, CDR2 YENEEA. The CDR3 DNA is TGTGCCAGCAGCTTAAATGAAGGGCGGGAGCAGTACTTC. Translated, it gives CASSLNEGREQYF.

Here the CDR3 reads CASSQERESADTQYF. CDR3 DNA sequence: TGCGCCAGCAGTCAGGAGCGGGAGAGCGCAGATACGCAGTATTTT. The chain carries TRBV23-1 and TRBJ2-3; 8 positions agree with TRBD2. TRBV23-1 carries the ORF label, with uncertain function. CDR3 length: 15 amino acids. The V segment lost 3 bases and the J segment 4 bases; nucleotides outside the gene matches: 6.

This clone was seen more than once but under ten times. This chain's CDR3 is CASSPRTGSGYGYTF. CDR3 DNA: TGTGCCAGCAGCCCCCGAACGGGGTCGGGCTATGGCTACACCTTC. This chain links TRBV11-2 with TRBJ1-2; D unclear. This CDR3 has 15 amino acids. The V end was cut by 5 bases, the J end by 4 bases, with 17 bases between. Germline V gives CDR1 SGHAT, CDR2 FQNNGV.

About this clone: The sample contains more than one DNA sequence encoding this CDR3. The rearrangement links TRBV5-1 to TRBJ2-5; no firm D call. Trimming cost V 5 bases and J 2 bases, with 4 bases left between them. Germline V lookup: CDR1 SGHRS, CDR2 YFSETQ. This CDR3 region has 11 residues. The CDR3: CASSSQETQYF. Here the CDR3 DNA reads TGCGCCAGCAGTTCACAAGAGACCCAGTACTTC.

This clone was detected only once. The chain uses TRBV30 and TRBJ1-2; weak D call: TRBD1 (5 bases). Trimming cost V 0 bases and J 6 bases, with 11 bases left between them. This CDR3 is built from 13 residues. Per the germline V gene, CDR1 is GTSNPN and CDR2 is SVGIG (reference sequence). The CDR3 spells CAWSVNGDDGYTF. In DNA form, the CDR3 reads TGTGCCTGGAGTGTGAACGGGGACGATGGCTACACCTTC.